Listed below are T cell receptor beta chains from one sample, sequenced in a study of cytomegalovirus exposure and HLA in healthy donors. Some clones are missing from TCRdb's copy, which holds only in-frame ones; the method was immunoSEQ multiplex PCR. The sample carries roughly 100,000 clones, roughly 10% recorded once. The sample comprised PBMCs. The receptor set was obtained from a man aged 50-60 years in good health and CMV-seropositive. Both conserved end residues are part of each CDR3. The D gene is left open where the match is weak. Clone size is stated in some rows and not others, as once, few, many or a class when expanded.

DNA | CDR3 | D | size | J | V
TGCGCCAGCAGCTCCGGGACTAGCGGGAGGGAGACCCAGTACTTC | CASSSGTSGRETQYF | TRBD2 | - | TRBJ2-5 | TRBV5-1
TGTGCCAGCAGCCCGGAGCGTAGCGGGAGGGCAGCAGATACGCAGTATTTT | CASSPERSGRAADTQYF | TRBD2 | - | TRBJ2-3 | TRBV7-6
TGTGCCAGCAGCTTAGAGAGGGGGCCAGAGACCCAGTACTTC | CASSLERGPETQYF | TRBD1 | few | TRBJ2-5 | TRBV7-2
TGTGCCAGCAGGAGAGACAGGGGGCACGGGAACAATCAGCCCCAGCATTTT | CASRRDRGHGNNQPQHF | TRBD1 | few | TRBJ1-5 | TRBV28
TGTGCCAGCAGTGAACTAGCGGGAGGGCCCGGGGAGCTGTTTTTT | CASSELAGGPGELFF | TRBD2 | many | TRBJ2-2 | TRBV6-1
TGTGCCAGCATTAGCTTGGACAGGGGGATTCGCCACGAGCAGTACTTC | CASISLDRGIRHEQYF | TRBD1 | few | TRBJ2-7 | TRBV2
TGTGCCTGGACAGGGGGAAGGACTGAAGCTTTCTTT | CAWTGGRTEAFF | TRBD1 | few | TRBJ1-1 | TRBV30
TGTGCCAGCTCACCACTGCTCGGGATCAACACCGGGGAGCTGTTTTTT | CASSPLLGINTGELFF | - | - | TRBJ2-2 | TRBV18
TGTGCCACCGCGGAGCAAGAGACCCAGTACTTC | CATAEQETQYF | - | - | TRBJ2-5 | TRBV5-5
TGTGCCTGGACAGGGACAGTTAATTCACCCCTCCACTTT | CAWTGTVNSPLHF | TRBD1 | many | TRBJ1-6 | TRBV30
TGTGCCAGCAGCGTAGCGACTAGCGGGAGCACAGATACGCAGTATTTT | CASSVATSGSTDTQYF | TRBD2 | few | TRBJ2-3 | TRBV9
TGTGCCAGCAGCTTAGAGACAGGGAAAAACACTGAAGCTTTCTTT | CASSLETGKNTEAFF | TRBD1 | - | TRBJ1-1 | TRBV5-6
TGTGCCAGCAGCCAAGGGTCGGGACAGTTCCATGGCTACACCTTC | CASSQGSGQFHGYTF | TRBD1 | few | TRBJ1-2 | TRBV4-2
TGTGCCAGCAGCCCGGGGGGGCTTAACTATGGCTACACCTTC | CASSPGGLNYGYTF | - | - | TRBJ1-2 | TRBV6-1
TGTGCCAGCGGGGAACAGGGGTCCTACGAGCAGTACTTC | CASGEQGSYEQYF | TRBD1 | - | TRBJ2-7 | TRBV27
TGTGCCAGCAGCCCACAGGGGGCTTATCAGCCCCAGCATTTT | CASSPQGAYQPQHF | TRBD1 | - | TRBJ1-5 | TRBV7-9
TGTGCCAGCAGCCTCAGGGCTTTCGATACGCAGTATTTT | CASSLRAFDTQYF | - | - | TRBJ2-3 | TRBV7-2
TGTGCCAGTAGTATGGCCCGGACTAGCGGGATTTCCTACGAGCAGTACTTC | CASSMARTSGISYEQYF | TRBD2 | once | TRBJ2-7 | TRBV19
TGCAGCGTTCGCACAGGCAATGAGCAGTTCTTC | CSVRTGNEQFF | - | - | TRBJ2-1 | TRBV29-1
TGCGCCAGCAGCTTGGGGGGTAGCGGGAGAGGCTACAATGAGCAGTTCTTC | CASSLGGSGRGYNEQFF | TRBD2 | few | TRBJ2-1 | TRBV5-1
TGTGCCAGCAGTGAATTCGGGGGGAATGAGCAGTTCTTC | CASSEFGGNEQFF | TRBD2 | few | TRBJ2-1 | TRBV6-1
TGTGCCAGCAGCTCCCGACAGGGGGTCTACAATGAGCAGTTCTTC | CASSSRQGVYNEQFF | TRBD1 | - | TRBJ2-1 | TRBV7-3
TGTGCCAGTCGGACAGGGCCGTTGGATGAGCAGTTCTTC | CASRTGPLDEQFF | TRBD1 | - | TRBJ2-1 | TRBV6-6
TGTGCCAGCAAGAGTGACAGGGGTCTCCAGCCCCAGCATTTT | CASKSDRGLQPQHF | TRBD1 | few | TRBJ1-5 | TRBV6-1
TGTGCCAGCAGTTTAGGGGGCTGGACTGAAGCTTTCTTT | CASSLGGWTEAFF | - | few | TRBJ1-1 | TRBV27
TGTGCCAGCAGAAGGGGGGAGGGTTACGAGTACTTC | CASRRGEGYEYF | - | - | TRBJ2-7 | TRBV7-9
TGTGCCAGCAGTTTATTGACTAGCGGGAGTGGGCAGTTCTTC | CASSLLTSGSGQFF | TRBD2 | - | TRBJ2-1 | TRBV28
TGCGCCAGCAGCGGCCGGGACAGCCTTAATGAAAAACTGTTTTTT | CASSGRDSLNEKLFF | TRBD1 | few | TRBJ1-4 | TRBV5-1
TGCGCCAGCAGCCAAGCGGCGGCGAACACCGGGGAGCTGTTTTTT | CASSQAAANTGELFF | - | - | TRBJ2-2 | TRBV4-1
TGTGCCAGCAGCCTGTCCGGCAAAAACATTCAGTACTTC | CASSLSGKNIQYF | - | - | TRBJ2-4 | TRBV11-2
TGTGCCAGCAGTTCCCTCTCTGGGGCCAACGTCCTGACTTTC | CASSSLSGANVLTF | - | few | TRBJ2-6 | TRBV6-5
TGTGCCAGCAGTTTCGGCGGGATTGGCGTTCCTGAGCAGTTCTTC | CASSFGGIGVPEQFF | - | few | TRBJ2-1 | TRBV27
TGCAGCGTAGTGGGGGGACTAGCGGGAGATGATGAGCAGTTCTTC | CSVVGGLAGDDEQFF | TRBD2 | few | TRBJ2-1 | TRBV29-1
TGTGCCAGCAGTGAAGCGCTTACGGCTGAAGCTTTCTTT | CASSEALTAEAFF | - | - | TRBJ1-1 | TRBV2
TGTGCCACCCGACCGCTAGCGGGGGTATTCGAGCAGTACTTC | CATRPLAGVFEQYF | TRBD2 | few | TRBJ2-7 | TRBV10-3
TGTGCCAGCAGCTTAGAGAACAGAGATGAAGCTTTCTTT | CASSLENRDEAFF | - | - | TRBJ1-1 | TRBV7-9
TGTGCCAGCAGCTGGGGACTAGCGGGAGCCTACGAGCAGTACTTC | CASSWGLAGAYEQYF | TRBD2 | - | TRBJ2-7 | TRBV7-2
TGTGCCAGCAGACATACTAGCGGGAGAAATTACGAGCAGTACTTC | CASRHTSGRNYEQYF | TRBD2 | - | TRBJ2-7 | TRBV28
TGTGCCAGCAGCCAGGCCCCCCAAGGTGAGCAGTTCTTC | CASSQAPQGEQFF | - | few | TRBJ2-1 | TRBV7-3
TGTGCCAGCACCCTCGGAGGCCGTTCCTACGAGCAGTACTTC | CASTLGGRSYEQYF | - | few | TRBJ2-7 | TRBV6-1
TGTGCCAGCAGTTCCCCCGCGGCCGGCACTGAAGCTTTCTTT | CASSSPAAGTEAFF | - | few | TRBJ1-1 | TRBV27
TGTGCCAGCAGCTTGGGGGACCGGACAGGGAACGAAAAACTGTTTTTT | CASSLGDRTGNEKLFF | TRBD1 | - | TRBJ1-4 | TRBV5-8
TGTGCCATCAGAAACATGGACAGACCTGGGGCCAACGTCCTGACTTTC | CAIRNMDRPGANVLTF | - | few | TRBJ2-6 | TRBV10-3
TGTGCCAGCAGTGTCGGCGGTGGCGGCTACACCTTC | CASSVGGGGYTF | - | many | TRBJ1-2 | TRBV6-1
TGCGCCAGCAGCTTGGAACCGAGCTCCTACGAGCAGTACTTC | CASSLEPSSYEQYF | - | - | TRBJ2-7 | TRBV5-1
TGTGCCAGCAGTTTCTCGACAGAAAACCCTTACGAGCAGTACTTC | CASSFSTENPYEQYF | - | - | TRBJ2-7 | TRBV28
TGTGCCAGCAGTTTGAGTTCCAGGGCTAATGAAAAACTGTTTTTT | CASSLSSRANEKLFF | - | - | TRBJ1-4 | TRBV28
TGTGCCAGCAGTTTACTGGCAGGGGGTAGGGGCACTGAAGCTTTCTTT | CASSLLAGGRGTEAFF | TRBD1 | - | TRBJ1-1 | TRBV28
TGCGCCAGCAGCCAAGGCTTCCGACTAGCGGGAGTGGGTACCGGGGAGCTGTTTTTT | CASSQGFRLAGVGTGELFF | TRBD2 | few | TRBJ2-2 | TRBV4-3
TGTGCCAGTAGTATAGACCACTGGGACAGCCTCAATCAGCCCCAGCATTTT | CASSIDHWDSLNQPQHF | TRBD1 | few | TRBJ1-5 | TRBV19
TGTGCCAGCACACCACCCCTAGCGGGAGTTAATGAGCAGTTCTTC | CASTPPLAGVNEQFF | TRBD2 | - | TRBJ2-1 | TRBV6-5
TGCAGCGGGGTAGCGGGATCTTCTTACAATGAGCAGTTCTTC | CSGVAGSSYNEQFF | TRBD2 | - | TRBJ2-1 | TRBV29-1
TGTGCCAGCAGTTATCCGGGACAGATGAACACTGAAGCTTTCTTT | CASSYPGQMNTEAFF | TRBD1 | few | TRBJ1-1 | TRBV6-5
TGTGCCAGTAGACCGGGACAGACGTTTTATAGCAATCAGCCCCAGCATTTT | CASRPGQTFYSNQPQHF | TRBD1 | - | TRBJ1-5 | TRBV19
TGTGCCAGCAAGACGGGAGCGAGGTCCTACGAGCAGTACTTC | CASKTGARSYEQYF | - | few | TRBJ2-7 | TRBV2
TGTGCCAGCAGTTTAGCCGGGAGCCGCACCGGGGAGCTGTTTTTT | CASSLAGSRTGELFF | - | - | TRBJ2-2 | TRBV28
TGTGCCAGCAGTTCCCCGGGACTAGCGGGCAATGAGCAGTTCTTC | CASSSPGLAGNEQFF | TRBD2 | few | TRBJ2-1 | TRBV7-9
TGTGCCAGCAGCTTAACAGGGACAGGCGCTTCCGGGAGGACTGAAGCTTTCTTT | CASSLTGTGASGRTEAFF | TRBD1 | - | TRBJ1-1 | TRBV7-3
TGTGCCAGCAGTTACGGGGGAGGGCCATCAGTAGAGCAGTACTTC | CASSYGGGPSVEQYF | TRBD2 | - | TRBJ2-7 | TRBV6-5